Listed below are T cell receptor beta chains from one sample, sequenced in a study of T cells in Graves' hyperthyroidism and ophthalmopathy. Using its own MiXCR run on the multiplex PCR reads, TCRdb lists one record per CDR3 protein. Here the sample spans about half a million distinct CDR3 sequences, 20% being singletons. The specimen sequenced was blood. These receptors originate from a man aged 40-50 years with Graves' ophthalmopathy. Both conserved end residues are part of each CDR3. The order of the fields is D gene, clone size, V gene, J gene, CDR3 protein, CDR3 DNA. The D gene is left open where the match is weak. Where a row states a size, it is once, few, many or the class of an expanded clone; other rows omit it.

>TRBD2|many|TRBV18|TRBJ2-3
CASSPRGGSADTQYF
TGTGCCAGCTCACCACGGGGCGGGAGTGCAGATACGCAGTATTTT
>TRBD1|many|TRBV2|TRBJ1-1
CASRARTGGQGGRMNTEAFF
TGTGCCAGCAGAGCACGAACCGGCGGACAGGGAGGGAGAATGAACACTGAAGCTTTCTTT
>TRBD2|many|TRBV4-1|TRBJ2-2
CASSQDGAGVELFF
TGCGCCAGCAGCCAAGACGGCGCGGGAGTAGAGCTGTTTTTT
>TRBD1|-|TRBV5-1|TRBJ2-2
CASSQAGTGNTGELFF
TGCGCCAGCAGCCAGGCAGGGACAGGGAACACCGGGGAGCTGTTTTTT
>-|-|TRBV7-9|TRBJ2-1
CASSNGTRRSEQFF
TGTGCCAGCAGCAACGGGACGCGCCGCAGTGAGCAGTTCTTC
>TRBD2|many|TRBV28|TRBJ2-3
CASKWGLADTDTQYF
TGTGCCAGCAAATGGGGACTAGCGGACACAGATACGCAGTATTTT
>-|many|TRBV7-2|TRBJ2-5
CASSLARGRKETQYF
TGTGCCAGCAGCTTAGCGCGTGGCAGGAAAGAGACCCAGTACTTC
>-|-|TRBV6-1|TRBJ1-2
CASNWAPYNDYGYTF
TGTGCCAGCAATTGGGCCCCCTATAATGACTATGGCTACACCTTC
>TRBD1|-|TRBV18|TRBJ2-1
CASSQGQVGNEQFF
TGTGCCAGCTCCCAGGGACAGGTGGGCAATGAGCAGTTCTTC
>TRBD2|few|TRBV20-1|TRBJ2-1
CSADGTSNYNEQFF
TGCAGTGCTGACGGGACTAGCAACTACAATGAGCAGTTCTTC
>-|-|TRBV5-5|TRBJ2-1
CASGLAVAAHEQFF
TGTGCCAGCGGCTTGGCGGTAGCTGCCCATGAGCAGTTCTTC
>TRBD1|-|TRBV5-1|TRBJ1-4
CASSSQGAGTNEKLFF
TGCGCCAGCAGCTCACAGGGGGCTGGGACTAATGAAAAACTGTTTTTT
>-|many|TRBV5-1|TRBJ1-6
CASSRGSSYNSPLHF
TGCGCCAGCAGCCGAGGGAGCTCCTATAATTCACCCCTCCACTTT
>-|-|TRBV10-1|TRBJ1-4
CASKGPDEGNEKLFF
TGCGCCAGCAAGGGACCGGACGAGGGTAATGAAAAACTGTTTTTT
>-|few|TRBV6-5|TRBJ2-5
CASSYGPKETQYF
TGTGCCAGCAGTTACGGGCCTAAAGAGACCCAGTACTTC
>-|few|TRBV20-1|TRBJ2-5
CSARDVGWRETQYF
TGCAGTGCTAGAGATGTGGGGTGGCGGGAGACCCAGTACTTC
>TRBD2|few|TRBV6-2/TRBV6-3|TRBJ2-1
CASSYPQLAGLSRNEQFF
TGTGCCAGCAGTTACCCCCAACTAGCGGGCCTTTCAAGAAATGAGCAGTTCTTC
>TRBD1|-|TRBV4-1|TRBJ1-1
CASSQDKRQGTREAFF
TGCGCCAGCAGCCAAGATAAGAGACAGGGGACGCGAGAAGCTTTCTTT
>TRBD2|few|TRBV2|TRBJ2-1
CASRTSGGYYNEQFF
TGTGCCAGCAGGACTAGCGGGGGGTACTACAATGAGCAGTTCTTC
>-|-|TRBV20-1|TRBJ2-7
CSARKSGLTYEQYF
TGCAGTGCTAGGAAGAGCGGGCTGACTTACGAGCAGTACTTC
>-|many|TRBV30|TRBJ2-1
CAWSVLELHNEQFF
TGTGCCTGGAGTGTTCTAGAACTCCACAATGAGCAGTTCTTC
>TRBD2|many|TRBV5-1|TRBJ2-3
CASSKTSGRETQYF
TGCGCCAGCAGCAAAACTAGCGGGAGGGAAACGCAGTATTTT
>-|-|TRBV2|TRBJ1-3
CASQEDSGNTIYF
TGTGCCAGTCAAGAGGACTCTGGAAACACCATATATTTT
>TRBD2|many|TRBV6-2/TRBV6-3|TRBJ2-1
CASSYASGAYNEQFF
TGTGCCAGCAGTTACGCTAGCGGGGCCTACAATGAGCAGTTCTTC
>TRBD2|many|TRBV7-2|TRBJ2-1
CASSFQPGLVHEQFF
TGTGCCAGCAGCTTTCAACCGGGACTAGTACATGAGCAGTTCTTC
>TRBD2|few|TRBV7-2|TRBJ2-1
CASSRPPGLAGGEQFF
TGTGCCAGCAGCCGCCCGCCCGGACTAGCGGGGGGGGAGCAGTTCTTC
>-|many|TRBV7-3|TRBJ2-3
CASSSAPSDTQYF
TGTGCCAGCAGCTCGGCACCCTCAGATACGCAGTATTTT
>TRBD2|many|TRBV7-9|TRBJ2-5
CASSSGLELETQYF
TGTGCCAGCAGCTCGGGACTAGAATTGGAGACCCAGTACTTC
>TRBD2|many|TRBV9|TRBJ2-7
CASSSGLAATYEQYF
TGTGCCAGCAGCTCCGGACTAGCGGCCACCTACGAGCAGTACTTC
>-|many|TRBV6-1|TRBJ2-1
CASSEDSHNEQFF
TGTGCCAGCAGTGAGGACAGTCACAATGAGCAGTTCTTC
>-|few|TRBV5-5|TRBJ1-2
CASSSHGGGYTF
TGTGCCAGCAGCTCCCACGGTGGAGGCTACACCTTC
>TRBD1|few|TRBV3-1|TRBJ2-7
CASSQLRQGNEQYF
TGTGCCAGCAGCCAACTTAGACAGGGCAACGAGCAGTACTTC
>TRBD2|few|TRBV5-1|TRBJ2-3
CASSLESEEAGLAGIDTQYF
TGCGCCAGCAGCTTGGAATCCGAAGAGGCGGGACTAGCGGGAATAGATACGCAGTATTTT
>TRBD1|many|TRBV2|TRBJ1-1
CASREMTGGTEAFF
TGTGCCAGCAGGGAAATGACAGGGGGCACTGAAGCTTTCTTT
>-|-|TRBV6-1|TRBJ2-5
CASRNTGIVETQYF
TGTGCCAGCAGAAACACAGGGATTGTGGAGACCCAGTACTTC
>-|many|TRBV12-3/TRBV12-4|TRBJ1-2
CASSLLGGGYTF
TGTGCCAGCAGTTTATTGGGGGGAGGCTACACCTTC
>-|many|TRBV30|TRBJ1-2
CAWSDPGVRGYTF
TGTGCCTGGAGTGACCCCGGGGTCCGTGGCTACACCTTC
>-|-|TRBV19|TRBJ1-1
CASTSHTGSVTEAFF
TGTGCCAGTACCTCCCACACAGGGAGTGTGACTGAAGCTTTCTTT
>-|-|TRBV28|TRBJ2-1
CASSFFVGGTYNEQFF
TGTGCCAGCAGTTTTTTCGTGGGCGGGACCTACAATGAGCAGTTCTTC
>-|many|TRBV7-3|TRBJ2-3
CASSQNPTDTQYF
TGTGCCAGCAGCCAAAACCCCACAGATACGCAGTATTTT